This is a list of T cell receptor beta chains from one sample in a study of sequential checkpoint blockade in melanoma. Profiled with immunoSEQ multiplex PCR; TCRdb holds only in-frame clones, not every one. Of 9,000 to 13,000 clones in the sample, about two thirds were seen once. This sample comprised CD8+ T cells sorted from blood (inferred from file names), obtained from a patient given nivolumab and ipilimumab in sequence. The receptors were sampled from a human donor with melanoma. CDR3s include the opening cysteine and the closing phenylalanine or tryptophan. D genes are given only for firm matches. A row's size may be missing; if present it is once, few, many or a size class.

>TRBD2|-|TRBJ2-7|TRBV27
TGTGCCAGCAGTTTAAGTAGCGGGGGCTCCTACGAGCAGTACTTC
CASSLSSGGSYEQYF
>-|-|TRBJ2-7|TRBV27
TGTGCCAGCAGTTTAGAACGGGGGGCCCACTACGAGCAGTACTTC
CASSLERGAHYEQYF
>-|-|TRBJ1-2|TRBV9
TGTGCCAGCAGCGTAGGCGGGTCAGGCTATGGCTACACCTTC
CASSVGGSGYGYTF
>-|few|TRBJ1-6|TRBV27
TGTGCCAGCAGTTTATCGTGGGACACCCATTCACCCCTCCACTTT
CASSLSWDTHSPLHF
>-|-|TRBJ2-3|TRBV9
TGTGCCAGCAGCGTAGTGGGGGGGCGGATTAGCACAGATACGCAGTATTTT
CASSVVGGRISTDTQYF
>TRBD2|once|TRBJ2-7|TRBV9
TGTGCCAGCAGCGTAGCGGGAGGTTCCCCTACGATGGAGCAGTACTTC
CASSVAGGSPTMEQYF
>TRBD2|medium-sized|TRBJ2-3|TRBV7-9
TGTGCCAGCAGCCTAGCAGCGGGGGAGACAGATACGCAGTATTTT
CASSLAAGETDTQYF
>-|-|TRBJ1-2|TRBV7-9
TGTGCCAGCAGCTCCGGACAGTTTGGCTATGGCTACACCTTC
CASSSGQFGYGYTF
>-|-|TRBJ2-7|TRBV5-4
TGTGCCAGCAGCTTTGGTAGCGGAAGCTCCTACGAGCAGTACTTC
CASSFGSGSSYEQYF
>TRBD2|-|TRBJ2-5|TRBV6-5
TGTGCCAGCAGTTACTCTTCGGGACTAGTTGAGCAGTACTTC
CASSYSSGLVEQYF
>-|-|TRBJ2-5|TRBV4-1
TGCGCCAGCAGTCTTCGGGGGACGGGGCAAGAGACCCAGTACTTC
CASSLRGTGQETQYF
>-|-|TRBJ2-1|TRBV7-2
TGTGCCAGCAGCTTAATCGTGTCTGCGGGTGAGCAGTTCTTC
CASSLIVSAGEQFF
>-|-|TRBJ1-6|TRBV7-2
TGTGCCAGCAGCTCCCCATCGGGGTGGGGGGTAGCTTCACCCCTCCACTTT
CASSSPSGWGVASPLHF
>-|-|TRBJ2-7|TRBV28
TGTGCCAGCAGTTTAACGGGGGATAGCAACGAGCAGTACTTC
CASSLTGDSNEQYF
>-|-|TRBJ1-1|TRBV7-9
TGTGCCAGCAGCTTCCGGGAGTTTGAAGCTTTCTTT
CASSFREFEAFF
>-|-|TRBJ2-7|TRBV5-5
TGTGCCAGCAGCTTGATTCCTGGAGGACGGAACTACGAGCAGTACTTC
CASSLIPGGRNYEQYF
>-|few|TRBJ2-7|TRBV18
TGTGCCAGCTCACCACTGAATGGGGGGTTCCGCAGGCAACGGTACGAGCAGTACTTC
CASSPLNGGFRRQRYEQYF
>-|once|TRBJ2-3|TRBV11-2
TGTGCCAGCAGCTTAGGCCACGAGGGGCAGTATTTT
CASSLGHEGQYF
>-|-|TRBJ1-1|TRBV6-5
TGTGCCAGCAGTTTCTCGCCGGGACACGGGAACACTGAAGCTTTCTTT
CASSFSPGHGNTEAFF
>TRBD1|few|TRBJ2-7|TRBV7-7
TGCGCCAGCAGCCCTGGACAGGGGGAAGGGTACGAGCAGTACTTC
CASSPGQGEGYEQYF
>TRBD1|-|TRBJ1-6|TRBV5-6
TGTGCCAGCAGCTTGGCCGGGACAGGGGGGAATTCACCCCTCCACTTT
CASSLAGTGGNSPLHF
>-|-|TRBJ1-1|TRBV10-3
TGTGCCATCAGTGAGTTAACGGGGAACACTGAAGCTTTCTTT
CAISELTGNTEAFF
>TRBD1|once|TRBJ1-1|TRBV18
TGTGCCAGCTCACCGAGCCGGACAGGGTGGACTGAAGCTTTCTTT
CASSPSRTGWTEAFF
>-|-|TRBJ1-1|TRBV5-1
TGCGCCAGCAGCTTGGGGCTTGAAGCTTTCTTT
CASSLGLEAFF
>TRBD2|few|TRBJ2-3|TRBV9
TGTGCCAGCAGCCCTGGACTAGCGGGGGGGAGTACAGATACGCAGTATTTT
CASSPGLAGGSTDTQYF
>TRBD2|-|TRBJ2-5|TRBV4-1
TGCGCCAGCGGGGGGGAAAATTACCAAGAGACCCAGTACTTC
CASGGENYQETQYF
>-|-|TRBJ2-3|TRBV19
TGTGCCAGTAGTTCGGGGTCGGGGGGCCACGTCACAGATACGCAGTATTTT
CASSSGSGGHVTDTQYF
>TRBD1|once|TRBJ1-2|TRBV13
TGTGCAAGCAGACTAGGACAGGGCCTAAGTAGCCTTACATATGGCTACACCTTC
CASRLGQGLSSLTYGYTF
>TRBD2|-|TRBJ2-1|TRBV30
TGTGCCTGGTTAGGTCAGCGGGGAGGAAATGAGCAGTTCTTC
CAWLGQRGGNEQFF
>TRBD2|-|TRBJ2-1|TRBV5-1
TGCGCCAGCAGCCCAAAGACTAGCGGGAGAATTAATGAGCAGTTCTTC
CASSPKTSGRINEQFF
>TRBD1|few|TRBJ2-7|TRBV16
TGTGCCAGCAGCCAATACGGACAGGGGGTGTCCTACGAGCAGTACTTC
CASSQYGQGVSYEQYF
>TRBD1|-|TRBJ2-2|TRBV4-2
TGTGCCAGCAGCCACGACAGGGCCGGGGAGCTGTTTTTT
CASSHDRAGELFF
>-|few|TRBJ2-7|TRBV28
TGTGCCAGCAGTCCCTTTCAAGGCGGAACCTACGAGCAGTACTTC
CASSPFQGGTYEQYF
>-|-|TRBJ1-1|TRBV28
TGTGCCAGCAGTTTATCCGGGGGCACTGAAGCTTTCTTT
CASSLSGGTEAFF
>TRBD1|-|TRBJ2-7|TRBV7-9
TGTGCCAGCAGCCTGACCGGGACAGGGATCTCCGAGCAGTACTTC
CASSLTGTGISEQYF
>-|-|TRBJ2-7|TRBV7-9
TGTGCCAGCAGCTTAGGACAAGTCGAGCAGTACTTC
CASSLGQVEQYF
>TRBD2|medium-sized|TRBJ2-7|TRBV19
TGTGCCAGTAGTACCAACCAGGGACTAGCGGGAAGCGAGCAGTACTTC
CASSTNQGLAGSEQYF
>-|-|TRBJ2-7|TRBV5-6
TGTGCCAGCAGCTCGTCGGGGGGCCTTTCCTACGAGCAGTACTTC
CASSSSGGLSYEQYF
>TRBD1|-|TRBJ2-3|TRBV6-5
TGTGCCAGCAGTTACCTCGGACAGGGCCGCCCAGATACGCAGTATTTT
CASSYLGQGRPDTQYF
>-|few|TRBJ2-7|TRBV7-9
TGTGCCAGCAGCTTGGTGAGCGAGCAGTACTTC
CASSLVSEQYF
>-|few|TRBJ1-5|TRBV10-3
TGTGCCATCAGTGATGGCAGGGCCACATGGCAGCCCCAGCATTTT
CAISDGRATWQPQHF
>-|-|TRBJ1-2|TRBV7-9
TGTGCCAGCAGCTTAAGGGGTAACTATGGCTACACCTTC
CASSLRGNYGYTF
>-|-|TRBJ2-2|TRBV29-1
TGCAGCGCCCGCGGGGACACCGGGGAGCTGTTTTTT
CSARGDTGELFF
>-|-|TRBJ1-3|TRBV4-2
TGTGCCAGCAGCCAAGAGGGTTGGGGGGCTGGAAACACCATATATTTT
CASSQEGWGAGNTIYF
>TRBD1|-|TRBJ2-7|TRBV7-9
TGTGCCAGCAGCTTACCAGGGGGCAGGTACGAGCAGTACTTC
CASSLPGGRYEQYF
>TRBD1|-|TRBJ1-1|TRBV4-1
TGCGCCAGCAGGGGACAGGTCATGAACACTGAAGCTTTCTTT
CASRGQVMNTEAFF
>TRBD2|-|TRBJ2-7|TRBV11-2
TGTGCCAGCAGCTTCGGAACGGGGGGATTCTACGAGCAGTACTTC
CASSFGTGGFYEQYF
>TRBD2|-|TRBJ2-7|TRBV11-2
TGTGCCAGCAGCTTAGTAACTAGCGGGAGCCACTACGAGCAGTACTTC
CASSLVTSGSHYEQYF
>-|-|TRBJ2-2|TRBV30
TGTGCCTGGAGTGTACGGGCCGGGGAGCTGTTTTTT
CAWSVRAGELFF
>TRBD2|once|TRBJ2-1|TRBV7-9
TGTGCCAGCAGCTTTGGACTAGCGGGAGTCAATGAGCAGTTCTTC
CASSFGLAGVNEQFF
>-|-|TRBJ1-2|TRBV27
TGTGCCAGCAGTTCCGGACACTTCTATGGCTACACCTTC
CASSSGHFYGYTF
>TRBD2|-|TRBJ2-7|TRBV27
TGTGCCAGCAGTTTTACCCAAGTTTTTAGCGGGAGTACTTCCACTTTTCGATCCTACGAGCAGTACTTC
CASSFTQVFSGSTSTFRSYEQYF
>TRBD1|once|TRBJ1-4|TRBV5-1
TGCGCCAGCAGCTTCGGACAGGGAAGAGGACTGTTTTTT
CASSFGQGRGLFF
>TRBD2|-|TRBJ2-7|TRBV7-7
TGTGCCAGCAGCCCTAGCGGGGGTAGCTCCTACGAGCAGTACTTC
CASSPSGGSSYEQYF
>-|-|TRBJ2-7|TRBV27
TGTGCCAGCAGTTTATCGGGCCCAGGCTACGAGCAGTACTTC
CASSLSGPGYEQYF
>TRBD1|-|TRBJ1-5|TRBV30
TGTGCCTGGAGTATCGGACAGGGGACAAATCAGCCCCAGCATTTT
CAWSIGQGTNQPQHF
>-|few|TRBJ1-3|TRBV4-3
TGCGCCAGCAGCCAAGACCCCGACGGGGGGAGAAACACCATATATTTT
CASSQDPDGGRNTIYF
>-|-|TRBJ2-5|TRBV9
TGTGCCAGCAGCGGCTTAGGACTGCTGTTCCAAGAGACCCAGTACTTC
CASSGLGLLFQETQYF
>TRBD1|-|TRBJ2-1|TRBV30
TGTGCCTGGAGCTCCGGGACAGGGGTAAATGAGCAGTTCTTC
CAWSSGTGVNEQFF
>TRBD2|-|TRBJ2-5|TRBV27
TGTGCCAGCAGGGGAGCGGGGAAGCGACTCGGGACCCAGTACTTC
CASRGAGKRLGTQYF